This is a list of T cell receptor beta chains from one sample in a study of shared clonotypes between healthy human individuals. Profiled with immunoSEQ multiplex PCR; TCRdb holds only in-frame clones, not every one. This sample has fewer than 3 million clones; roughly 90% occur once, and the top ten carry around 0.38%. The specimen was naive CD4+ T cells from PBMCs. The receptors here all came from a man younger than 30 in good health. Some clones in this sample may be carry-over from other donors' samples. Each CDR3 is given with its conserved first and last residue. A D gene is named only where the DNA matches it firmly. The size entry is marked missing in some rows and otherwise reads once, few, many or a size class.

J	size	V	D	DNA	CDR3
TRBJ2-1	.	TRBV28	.	TGTGCCAGCAGTTCCCCCGGCCGGGACTCTTACAATGAGCAGTTCTTC	CASSSPGRDSYNEQFF
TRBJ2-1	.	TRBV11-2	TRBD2	TGTGCCAGCAGCTTAGAGTTGGGGCTAGCGGGAGCTGAGCAGTTCTTC	CASSLELGLAGAEQFF
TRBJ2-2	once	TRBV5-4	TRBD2	TGTGCCAGCAGATCTAGCGGGAGTCGCACCGGGGAGCTGTTTTTT	CASRSSGSRTGELFF
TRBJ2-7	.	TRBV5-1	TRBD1	TGCGCCAGCAGTTATGACAGGGGAAGCGAGCAGTACTTC	CASSYDRGSEQYF
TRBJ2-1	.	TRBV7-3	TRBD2	TGTGCCAGCAGCTTAGCGCCTAGCGGGCTCTACAATGAGCAGTTCTTC	CASSLAPSGLYNEQFF
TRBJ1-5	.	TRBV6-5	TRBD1	TGTGCCAGCAGTTACAACAGGGGGCCCAATCAGCCCCAGCATTTT	CASSYNRGPNQPQHF
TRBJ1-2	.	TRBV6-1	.	TGTGCCAGCAGTGATATGACCAGGGGTGCGGGCTACACCTTC	CASSDMTRGAGYTF
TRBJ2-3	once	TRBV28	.	TGTGCCAGCAGTTTTGGGTGGACAGATACGCAGTATTTT	CASSFGWTDTQYF
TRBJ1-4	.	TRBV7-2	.	TGTGCCAGCAGCTCCCCATTCCTCTATGAAAAACTGTTTTTT	CASSSPFLYEKLFF
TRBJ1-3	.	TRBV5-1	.	TGCGCCAGCAGCTTGGAGCATCCCTCGGGGGACACCATATATTTT	CASSLEHPSGDTIYF
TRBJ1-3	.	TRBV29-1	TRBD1	TGCAGCGTTGCGGGACAGGATCTTTACTCTGGAAACACCATATATTTT	CSVAGQDLYSGNTIYF
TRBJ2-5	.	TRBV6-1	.	TGTGCCAGCACCCGACAGTCCGCGGGGACCCAGTACTTC	CASTRQSAGTQYF
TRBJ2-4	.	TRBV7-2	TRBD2	TGTGCCAGCAGCACCTTTCCGGGACTAGCGGGAAAAAACATTCAGTACTTC	CASSTFPGLAGKNIQYF
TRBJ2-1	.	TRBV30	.	TGTGCCTGGAGTCTATCGGCCCTCCCCCCCTACAATGAGCAGTTCTTC	CAWSLSALPPYNEQFF
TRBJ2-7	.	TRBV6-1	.	TGTGCCAGCAGAACCATAGTGGGGAGCTCCTACGAGCAGTACTTC	CASRTIVGSSYEQYF
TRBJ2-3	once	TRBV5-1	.	TGCGCCAGCAGCGGCCAGGGAGATACGCAGTATTTT	CASSGQGDTQYF
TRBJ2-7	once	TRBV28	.	TGTGCCCTCGGGGGCGGGAAATCCTACGAGCAGTACTTC	CALGGGKSYEQYF
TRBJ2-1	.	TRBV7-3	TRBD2	TGTGCCAGCAGCTTGGGACTAGCGGGAGTAGGTGAGCAGTTCTTC	CASSLGLAGVGEQFF
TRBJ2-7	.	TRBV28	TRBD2	TGTGCCAGCAGCCTCACGCGGGGGGGTTCCTACGAGCAGTACTTC	CASSLTRGGSYEQYF
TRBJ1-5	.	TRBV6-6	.	TGTGCCAGCAACCAACAGGGCGGACAGCCCCAGCATTTT	CASNQQGGQPQHF
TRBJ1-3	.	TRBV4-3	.	TGCGCCAGCAGCCAAGCGGCACTCCGAAGGGCGAACACCATATATTTT	CASSQAALRRANTIYF
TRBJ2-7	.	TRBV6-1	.	TGTGCCAGCAGCCCCATGACGAGGCACGAGCAGTACTTC	CASSPMTRHEQYF
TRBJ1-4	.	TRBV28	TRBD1	TGTGCCAGCAGTGCACATGGCAGGGGGCTTGAAAAACTGTTTTTT	CASSAHGRGLEKLFF
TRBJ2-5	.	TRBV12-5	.	TGTGCTAGTGGTTTGGGGGCAGGGGACGAGACCCAGTACTTC	CASGLGAGDETQYF
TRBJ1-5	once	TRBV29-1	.	TGCAGCGCCCTGTCGGGGTATAGCAATCAGCCCCAGCATTTT	CSALSGYSNQPQHF